Listed here are 32 T cell receptor beta chains from one sample, sequenced in a study of blood T cell repertoires in COVID-19. The method was immunoSEQ multiplex PCR; TCRdb's version includes in-frame clones alone and lacks a portion of them. The sample yields about 300,000 clones, 85% to 90% seen once. The material sequenced was peripheral blood. The receptors come from a man in his 70s with acute or convalescent COVID-19.

The chain has TRBV30 and TRBJ2-7; D perhaps matches TRBD1 (6 bases). The CDR3 has 12 amino acids. V was pared by 2 bases and J by 3 bases, with 8 bases between. CDR1 GTSNPN and CDR2 SVGIG come from the germline V gene (reference sequence). This chain's CDR3 is CAWSPQGYEQYF. CDR3 coding DNA: TGTGCCTGGAGTCCACAGGGCTACGAGCAGTACTTC.

The rearrangement joins TRBV6-6 to TRBJ2-3, with 10 bases lining up with TRBD1. V lost 6 bases to trimming and J lost 4 bases; unmatched junction nucleotides: 1. The germline V gene encodes CDR1 MNHNY and CDR2 SVGAGI (reference sequence). There are 13 residues in the CDR3. The CDR3 nucleotides read TGTGCCAGCAGGACAGGGGGCGCAGATACGCAGTATTTT. Residues: CASRTGGADTQYF.

The chain employs TRBV20-1 and TRBJ1-2; D possibly corresponds to TRBD1 (5 bases). V gave up 6 bases and J gave up 6 bases, with 11 bases separating them. CDR1 and CDR2 from the germline V gene are DFQATT and SNEGSKA (reference sequence). This CDR3 region has 11 residues. The CDR3 region has the DNA TGCAGTGCGGAGTGGGGGGATGGCTACACCTTC. Amino acid sequence: CSAEWGDGYTF.

The chain links TRBV30 to TRBJ2-1, with 7 bases aligning to TRBD1. The CDR3 is 14 amino acids. The J segment lost 6 bases and the V segment lost 0 bases, leaving 5 bases of the junction unmatched. In germline, CDR1 is GTSNPN, CDR2 SVGIG (reference sequence). The CDR3 coding sequence is TGTGCCTGGAGTGTGGGACAGACCCTCAATGAGCAGTTCTTC. This sequence encodes CAWSVGQTLNEQFF.

Worth noting for this clone: Relative to the germline gene, one junction end is altered; a read error may explain this. J is TRBJ1-1 and V is TRBV18; D possibly corresponds to TRBD1 (5 bases). Germline CDR1 and CDR2: KGHSH and LQKENI. The CDR3 contains 14 residues. The CDR3 nucleotides are TGTGCCAGCTCACTTGACAGCTGGAACGCTGAAGCTTTCTTT. Protein sequence: CASSLDSWNAEAFF. Using reference TRBV18 and TRBJ1-1 for the parts outside the CDR3, the full variable domain is NAGVMQNPRHLVRRRGQEARLRCSPMKGHSHVYWYRQLPEEGLKFMVYLQKENIIDESGMPKERFSAEFPKEGPSILRIQQVVRGDSAAYFCASSLDSWNAEAFFGQGTRLTVV.

A few counts support this clone. This chain links TRBV6-6 with TRBJ1-5; perhaps TRBD1 as D (5 bases). There are 13 residues in the CDR3. Germline V gene lookup returns CDR1 MNHNY and CDR2 SVGAGI (reference sequence). V was cut by 4 bases and J by 6 bases, with 10 bases left in between. The CDR3 DNA is TGTGCCAGCAGTTCAGGGTTTAGTCAGCCCCAGCATTTT. Protein product: CASSSGFSQPQHF.

DNA for the CDR3: TGTGCCACCAGCAGGGGACTAGCGGGGTTTTCCTACAATGAGCAGTTCTTC. Its protein product is CATSRGLAGFSYNEQFF. The rearrangement links TRBV15 to TRBJ2-1; 13 bases match TRBD2. The CDR3 has 17 residues. Germline values: CDR1 LNHNV, CDR2 YYDKDF (reference sequence). V was pared by 3 bases and J by 1 base, with 3 bases of the junction left unmatched.

The V and J genes are TRBV6-5 and TRBJ2-5, with TRBD1 as a possible D gene (5 bases). The V and J ends lost 8 bases and 8 bases respectively, with 15 bases between them. The CDR3 has 12 amino acids. CDR1 is MNHEY, CDR2 SVGAGI, per germline. CDR3 DNA: TGTGCCAGCGACAGATCGCGTGAAACCCAGTACTTC. Its protein is CASDRSRETQYF.

The chain has TRBV9 and TRBJ2-1; a possible D gene is TRBD2 (5 bases). Per the germline V gene, CDR1 is SGDLS and CDR2 is YYNGEE. The CDR3 consists of 16 residues. The ends were cut back, 0 bases at V and 9 bases at J, with 19 bases in the middle. The CDR3 reads CASSVGWASLGREQFF. CDR3 DNA sequence: TGTGCCAGCAGCGTAGGTTGGGCTAGCTTGGGCCGTGAGCAGTTCTTC.

The chain recombines TRBV19 with TRBJ2-5; the D gene is possibly TRBD2 (5 bases). Germline assignment: CDR1 LNHDA and CDR2 SQIVND (reference sequence). Deletions cut 5 bases from V and 4 bases from J, with 11 bases between. This CDR3 has 13 amino acids. The CDR3 region is CASSRGLLETQYF. CDR3 nucleotide sequence: TGTGCCAGTAGTCGGGGTTTACTAGAGACCCAGTACTTC.

The chain recombines TRBV28 with TRBJ2-2, with 13 bases identical to TRBD2. This CDR3 region has 18 residues. The V gene's germline CDR1 is MDHEN and CDR2 SYDVKM. V shed 5 bases, J shed 7 bases, and the junction held 13 bases outside the gene matches. CDR3 residues: CASSPKPGTSGKDGELFF. In nucleotides, the CDR3 is TGTGCCAGCAGTCCTAAACCCGGGACTAGCGGGAAGGACGGGGAGCTGTTTTTT.

The V call is TRBV2, the J call TRBJ1-1, with TRBD1 matching 7 bases. Germline V gene lookup returns CDR1 SNHLY and CDR2 FYNNEI. With 3 bases clipped from V and 2 bases from J, the junction kept 6 bases outside the gene matches. The CDR3 runs to 15 residues. The CDR3 is CASSELGTANTEAFF. CDR3 coding DNA: TGTGCCAGCAGTGAGTTAGGGACAGCTAACACTGAAGCTTTCTTT.

The chain recombines TRBV7-2 with TRBJ2-7, with D perhaps TRBD2 (6 bases). Germline V gives CDR1 SGHTA, CDR2 FQGNSA. V lost 5 bases and J 2 bases, leaving 13 bases between the germline ends. The CDR3 contains 14 residues. CDR3 DNA sequence: TGTGCCAGCAGCCCCGGGACTCCACCCTACGAGCAGTACTTC. Protein sequence: CASSPGTPPYEQYF.

The V and J genes are TRBV5-6 and TRBJ1-3, with D possibly matching TRBD1 (6 bases). The ends were cut back, 10 bases at V and 2 bases at J, with 19 bases in the middle. This CDR3 has 15 amino acids. Germline CDR1 is SGHDT and CDR2 is YYEEEE. CDR3 protein: CARGWGGFTGNTIYF. The CDR3 nucleotides read TGTGCCCGCGGGTGGGGGGGCTTCACTGGAAACACCATATATTTT.

A single count supports this clone. V is TRBV6-1 and J is TRBJ2-3; 8 nucleotides match TRBD2. Trimming took 3 bases from V and 2 from J; bases not matched to a gene: 4. This CDR3 comprises 15 residues. Germline CDR1 reads MNHNS; CDR2 reads SASEGT. DNA of the CDR3: TGTGCCAGCAGTGAGACGGGGGGGACCACAGATACGCAGTATTTT. Protein sequence: CASSETGGTTDTQYF.

CDR3 in amino acids: CASTDGHQNYGYTF. Written as DNA, the CDR3 is TGTGCCAGCACCGACGGACACCAAAACTATGGCTACACCTTC. The rearrangement links TRBV6-5 to TRBJ1-2; the D gene is possibly TRBD1 (5 bases). V was pared by 7 bases and J by 2 bases, with 14 bases between. Germline values: CDR1 MNHEY, CDR2 SVGAGI. The CDR3 sequence is 14 residues long.

V usage is TRBV19 and J usage is TRBJ2-6; D not resolved. This CDR3 comprises 16 residues. The V end lost 5 bases, the J end lost 0 bases, and 11 bases lay between the germline ends. Per the germline V gene, CDR1 is LNHDA and CDR2 is SQIVND (reference sequence). CDR3: CASSANPGSGANVLTF. The CDR3 DNA follows: TGTGCCAGTAGTGCAAACCCCGGCTCTGGGGCCAACGTCCTGACTTTC.

The rearrangement uses TRBV15 and TRBJ1-1; D not certain. There are 13 residues in the CDR3. CDR1 and CDR2 from the germline V gene are LNHNV and YYDKDF (reference sequence). V lost 3 bases and J lost 0, with 5 bases in between. The CDR3 region is CATSSQLNTEAFF. The CDR3 DNA sequence: TGTGCCACCAGCAGTCAGTTGAACACTGAAGCTTTCTTT.

This chain connects TRBV19 to TRBJ2-5; D is perhaps TRBD2 (5 bases). The V gene's germline CDR1 is LNHDA and CDR2 SQIVND (reference sequence). The CDR3 spans 13 residues. Trimming left V 6 bases short and J 7 bases short, with 15 bases between. This chain's CDR3 is CASRDNGRGTQYF. The CDR3 bases are TGTGCCAGTAGAGACAACGGTCGGGGGACCCAGTACTTC.

This clone occurred a few times. V usage is TRBV28 and J usage is TRBJ2-3, with a tentative D call TRBD1 (5 bases). Germline loops: CDR1 MDHEN, CDR2 SYDVKM. The CDR3 is 13 residues long. Trimming cost V 5 bases and J 5 bases, with 11 bases left between them. Here the CDR3 reads CASSINQGDTQYF. CDR3 coding DNA: TGTGCCAGCAGTATTAACCAGGGAGATACGCAGTATTTT.

The chain employs TRBV4-3 and TRBJ2-4; TRBD2 matches at 14 bases. This CDR3 spans 16 amino acids. The V gene end was trimmed by 2 bases and the J gene end by 8 bases; junction bases not matched to a gene: 5. Per germline, CDR1 LGHNA and CDR2 YSLEER. The CDR3 DNA sequence: TGCGCCAGCAGCCAAACGGGACTAGCGGGAGTGGACATTCAGTACTTC. It translates to CASSQTGLAGVDIQYF.

The gene calls are TRBV3-1 (or the pseudogene TRBV3-2) and TRBJ2-7; 8 bases align to TRBD2. CDR3 length: 15 amino acids. Germline V lookup: CDR1 LGHDT, CDR2 YNNKEL (reference sequence). V was clipped by 4 bases and J by 3 bases; unmatched bases: 8. For the CDR3, the DNA is TGTGCCAGCAGCCTCGGGGGGGGGCGCCTCTACGAGCAGTACTTC. Translating gives CASSLGGGRLYEQYF.

This chain links TRBV7-9 with TRBJ2-3; the match to TRBD1 covers 7 bases. The CDR3 is made up of 16 amino acids. Germline CDR1 is SEHNR and CDR2 is FQNEAQ (reference sequence). V shed 1 base, J shed 4 bases, and the junction held 8 bases outside the gene matches. CDR3 residues: CASSLVLGQGADTQYF. CDR3 in DNA: TGTGCCAGCAGCTTAGTTCTAGGGCAGGGGGCAGATACGCAGTATTTT.

The chain employs TRBV7-2 and TRBJ2-5; D unclear. The CDR3 is made up of 12 amino acids. V was trimmed by 4 bases and J by 5 bases, leaving 8 bases between them. Germline V CDR1 and CDR2: SGHTA, FQGNSA. The CDR3 loop is CASSSPRETQYF. DNA for the CDR3: TGTGCCAGCAGCTCCCCGAGGGAGACCCAGTACTTC.

This chain uses TRBV19 with TRBJ2-7, with a tentative D call TRBD1 (6 bases). CDR1 and CDR2 (germline): LNHDA, SQIVND (reference sequence). The CDR3 runs 14 residues. V shed 2 bases and J shed 2 bases, with 10 bases lying between them. The CDR3 loop is CASSISKGAYEQYF. The DNA of the CDR3 is TGTGCCAGTAGTATAAGCAAGGGGGCCTACGAGCAGTACTTC. Full variable domain (rest looked up from reference TRBV19 and TRBJ2-7): DGGITQSPKYLFRKEGQNVTLSCEQNLNHDAMYWYRQDPGQGLRLIYYSQIVNDFQKGDIAEGYSVSREKKESFPLTVTSAQKNPTAFYLCASSISKGAYEQYFGPGTRLTVT.

V gene TRBV2 combines with J gene TRBJ2-3; D remains unclear. Germline V CDR1 and CDR2: SNHLY, FYNNEI. The CDR3 covers 18 residues. V dropped 5 bases and J dropped 2 bases, with 23 bases sitting between them. This CDR3 reads CASSSSDPGVRYTDTQYF. DNA of the CDR3: TGTGCCAGCAGTTCATCCGACCCTGGAGTCAGATACACAGATACGCAGTATTTT.

This clone turned up a few times. The V call is TRBV11-3, the J call TRBJ1-3; no clear D. Germline values: CDR1 SGHNT, CDR2 YENEEA. CDR3 length: 14 amino acids. Trimming shortened V by 2 bases and J by 7 bases, and 12 bases separated the two germline ends. Here the CDR3 DNA reads TGTGCCAGCAGCTTACGGGTACGGGAGAACACCATATATTTT. Amino acids: CASSLRVRENTIYF.

V usage is TRBV28 and J usage is TRBJ1-2; TRBD1 agrees at 10 bases. This CDR3 is built from 15 residues. Germline assignment: CDR1 MDHEN and CDR2 SYDVKM. J lost 8 bases, V lost 6 bases, and 12 bases had no gene match. This CDR3 reads CASSLPGQGLLGYTF. CDR3 DNA sequence: TGTGCCAGCAGCCTCCCGGGACAGGGGCTTCTGGGCTACACCTTC.

V and J are TRBV18 and TRBJ2-3; D call uncertain. Germline-derived CDR1 and CDR2 are KGHSH and LQKENI. Trimming removed 5 bases from V and 0 bases from J, with 3 bases in between. This CDR3 comprises 12 residues. The CDR3 DNA sequence: TGTGCCAGCTCATCTAGCACAGATACGCAGTATTTT. Translated: CASSSSTDTQYF. The full variable domain, in which reference TRBV18 and TRBJ2-3 provide the parts outside the CDR3, is NAGVMQNPRHLVRRRGQEARLRCSPMKGHSHVYWYRQLPEEGLKFMVYLQKENIIDESGMPKERFSAEFPKEGPSILRIQQVVRGDSAAYFCASSSSTDTQYFGPGTRLTVL.

The rearrangement uses TRBV5-1 and TRBJ1-6; 7 bases are a match to TRBD1. V shed 4 bases and J 7 bases; nucleotides not matched to a gene: 2. Germline values: CDR1 SGHRS, CDR2 YFSETQ. The CDR3 has 13 amino acids. The CDR3 DNA reads TGCGCCAGCAGCCCGACAGGGAATTCACCCCTCCACTTT. Encoded protein: CASSPTGNSPLHF.

The chain carries TRBV28 and TRBJ1-6; TRBD1 matches 10 bases. This CDR3 contains 16 residues. Germline CDR1 and CDR2: MDHEN and SYDVKM. With V trimmed by 6 bases and J by 7 bases, 9 bases remained unmatched. The CDR3 is CASSRGTGDSNSPLHF. CDR3 DNA sequence: TGTGCCAGCAGCCGAGGGACAGGGGATTCAAATTCACCCCTCCACTTT.

This clone was seen only a few times. This chain links TRBV19 with TRBJ2-1, with TRBD1 identical over 9 bases. The CDR3 runs to 14 residues. The J segment lost 8 bases and the V segment lost 4 bases, leaving 6 bases of the junction unmatched. In germline, CDR1 is LNHDA, CDR2 SQIVND (reference sequence). The CDR3 protein is CASSNRGPVDEQFF. The CDR3 DNA reads TGTGCCAGTAGTAACAGGGGGCCGGTCGATGAGCAGTTCTTC.